This T cell receptor beta chain was sequenced in a study of neurological immune-mediated disorders. TCRdb passed the 5' RACE reads through MiXCR, listing each CDR3 protein once. This sample carries fewer than 60,000 distinct CDR3 sequences, roughly 3.8% of them seen once, and the ten largest clones take 5.5% to 7.5%. This clonotype was seen repeatedly, ten times or more. The antigen is unknown. Overall study findings and caveats: Neither clinical nor MRI features were associated with the multiple sclerosis repertoire cluster.

Losses at the gene ends were 0 bases for V and 7 bases for J; bases not matched to a gene: 5. The CDR3 spans 15 residues. CDR1 DFQATT and CDR2 SNEGSKA come from the germline V gene (reference sequence). The sample was PBMCs. The origin of this receptor is a man aged 60-69 years with multiple sclerosis. The chain carries TRBV20-1 and TRBJ2-1; 11 nucleotides agree with TRBD2. The CDR3 loop reads CSARDALAGANEQFF. The CDR3 DNA follows: TGCAGTGCTAGAGATGCACTAGCGGGAGCTAATGAGCAGTTCTTC.